This entry lists 15 T cell receptor beta chains sequenced from one sample in a study of blood T cell repertoires in COVID-19. Data came from immunoSEQ multiplex PCR; TCRdb stores just in-frame clones and leaves some out. The table has more than 300,000 clones, around 80% seen once. Material: peripheral blood. Source of these receptors: a woman aged 45-60 years with acute or convalescent COVID-19.

CDR3 protein: CASSPDSNQPQHF. The CDR3 DNA sequence: TGTGCCAGCAGTCCAGATAGCAATCAGCCCCAGCATTTT. The chain carries TRBV3-1 (or the pseudogene TRBV3-2) and TRBJ1-5; D is uncertain. V was cut by 6 bases and J by 0 bases, with 6 bases left in between. This CDR3 comprises 13 residues. Per the germline V gene, CDR1 is LGHDT and CDR2 is YNNKEL (reference sequence).

The chain joins TRBV2 to TRBJ1-2; 8 nucleotides match TRBD1. The germline V gene encodes CDR1 SNHLY and CDR2 FYNNEI. V lost 8 bases and J lost 5; bases outside the gene matches: 4. The CDR3 runs 12 residues. The chain's CDR3 is CASGQGGYGYTF. CDR3 sequence (DNA): TGTGCCAGCGGACAGGGAGGATATGGCTACACCTTC.

The chain couples TRBV5-8 to TRBJ1-4; maybe TRBD1 (5 bases). V was trimmed by 5 bases and J by 3 bases, leaving 20 bases between them. This CDR3 has 17 residues. CDR1 and CDR2 (germline): SGHTS, YDEGEE. CDR3 residues: CASSYLGRAGPNEKLFF. CDR3 nucleotides: TGTGCCAGCAGTTATCTGGGAAGGGCGGGGCCTAATGAAAAACTGTTTTTT.

This clone has just a few counts. The V and J genes are TRBV18 and TRBJ1-4, with 8 bases matching TRBD1. This CDR3 region has 14 residues. The germline V gene has CDR1 KGHSH and CDR2 LQKENI. V lost 6 bases to trimming and J lost 4 bases; unmatched junction nucleotides: 4. The CDR3 region is CASSPDRVNEKLFF. DNA for the CDR3: TGTGCCAGCTCCCCGGACAGGGTTAATGAAAAACTGTTTTTT.

V is TRBV9 and J is TRBJ2-7, with 8 bases aligning to TRBD1. Germline loops: CDR1 SGDLS, CDR2 YYNGEE. V gave up 4 bases and J gave up 2 bases; unmatched junction bases: 8. This CDR3 spans 15 amino acids. The CDR3 is CASSPRDRTTYEQYF. CDR3 sequence (DNA): TGTGCCAGCAGCCCCCGGGACAGGACCACCTACGAGCAGTACTTC.

The V and J genes are TRBV6-5 and TRBJ1-6, with 9 positions matching TRBD1. The trim removed 9 bases at V and 6 bases at J, leaving 6 bases unmatched. The V gene's germline CDR1 is MNHEY and CDR2 SVGAGI. This CDR3 contains 14 residues. CDR3 loop: CASDRGSGNSPLHF. DNA for the CDR3: TGTGCCAGTGACAGGGGGTCAGGTAATTCACCCCTCCACTTT.

The V gene is TRBV4-1, the J gene TRBJ1-6; no firm D call. V lost 1 base and J 2 bases, leaving 12 bases between the germline ends. This CDR3 is built from 17 residues. Looked up from germline, CDR1 is MGHRA and CDR2 is YSYEKL. The CDR3: CASSQGSGIAYNSPLHF. The CDR3 DNA follows: TGCGCCAGCAGCCAAGGTTCGGGGATCGCCTATAATTCACCCCTCCACTTT.

The chain recombines TRBV2 with TRBJ2-5; D may be TRBD2 (7 bases). Trimming stripped 4 bases from V and 4 bases from J, with 16 bases between. The germline CDR1 and CDR2 sequences are SNHLY and FYNNEI. The CDR3 is made up of 15 amino acids. Here the CDR3 DNA reads TGTGCCAGCAGTGCCCTGGGAGGGGGAGGAGAGACCCAGTACTTC. Amino acid sequence: CASSALGGGGETQYF.

The chain couples TRBV4-1 to TRBJ1-4; 8 nucleotides line up with TRBD1. Unmatched junction bases numbered 15, after V lost 4 bases and J lost 2 bases. The CDR3 runs 19 residues. Germline loops: CDR1 MGHRA, CDR2 YSYEKL. The chain's CDR3 is CASSPRSRTGLGTNEKLFF. The CDR3 nucleotides are TGCGCCAGCAGCCCGCGGTCGAGGACAGGGCTTGGGACTAATGAAAAACTGTTTTTT.

The chain recombines TRBV24-1 with TRBJ2-5, with D perhaps matching TRBD1 (5 bases). The V end lost 0 bases, the J end lost 1 base, and 5 bases lay between the germline ends. Per germline, CDR1 KGHDR and CDR2 SFDVKD. This CDR3 has 14 residues. CDR3 nucleotides: TGTGCCACCAGTGATTTGGGGGCCCAAGAGACCCAGTACTTC. Translating gives CATSDLGAQETQYF.

The J gene is TRBJ2-6, the V gene TRBV5-6; D might be TRBD2 (5 bases). V shed 3 bases and J shed 2 bases, with 6 bases lying between them. The CDR3 sequence is 14 residues long. CDR1 is SGHDT, CDR2 YYEEEE, per germline. The CDR3 spells CASSSGAGANVLTF. CDR3 coding DNA: TGTGCCAGCAGCTCCGGGGCTGGGGCCAACGTCCTGACTTTC.

The CDR3 loop is CASSLPGADTQYF. CDR3 bases: TGTGCCAGCAGCTTGCCAGGGGCAGATACGCAGTATTTT. The chain has TRBV5-8 and TRBJ2-3; tentatively, D is TRBD1 (6 bases). CDR3 length equals 13 residues. The V end lost 1 base, the J end lost 4 bases, and 7 bases lay between the germline ends. Germline V gene sequence: CDR1 SGHTS, CDR2 YDEGEE.

In regard to this clone: Other DNA sequences in the same sample also yield this CDR3. The V gene is TRBV2, the J gene TRBJ1-5; D not resolved. Germline CDR1 is SNHLY and CDR2 is FYNNEI. This CDR3 contains 13 residues. V lost 6 bases and J lost 2, with 8 bases in between. The CDR3 region is CASRGEGNQPQHF. The CDR3 DNA reads as TGTGCCAGCAGGGGAGAGGGCAATCAGCCCCAGCATTTT.

The chain combines TRBV12-5 with TRBJ2-1; D possibly corresponds to TRBD2 (6 bases). CDR3 size: 14 residues. Trimming removed 5 bases from V and 8 bases from J, with 16 bases in between. The germline gives CDR1 LGHNT, CDR2 FRNRAP. CDR3 nucleotide sequence: TGTGCTAGTGGTCTGGGACTCGGTGGCGATGAGCAGTTCTTC. This gives the protein CASGLGLGGDEQFF.

Remarks on this clone: The same CDR3 is also encoded by other DNA sequences in this sample. The rearrangement uses TRBV5-1 and TRBJ2-3, with TRBD2 as a possible D gene (5 bases). Trimming left V 2 bases short and J 1 base short, with 5 bases between. This CDR3 has 13 residues. Germline values: CDR1 SGHRS, CDR2 YFSETQ. As DNA, the CDR3 is TGCGCCAGCAGCTTCGGGGGCACAGATACGCAGTATTTT. Protein sequence: CASSFGGTDTQYF.